This TCR beta chain was documented in a study of T cells in Graves' hyperthyroidism and ophthalmopathy. Study-level information: The blood sample was taken at first diagnosis, before treatment began.

Exclusion criteria comprised uncontrolled infection, other autoimmune disease, pregnancy or lactation. Overall study results and limits: Blood also held most thyroid clonotypes expanded beyond 0.001.

Between the trimmed V and J ends, which lost 3 bases and 6 bases, there was a span of 12 bases. This CDR3 comprises 14 residues. Germline CDR1 is WNHNN and CDR2 is SYGVQD (reference sequence). This clonotype was found a few times. Its specificity is not known. The investigators amplified TCR beta CDR3 regions from RNA transcripts. Initially, a first-round RT-PCR of the TCR CDR3 employed the HTBI primer set. Each CDR3 protein is one row after TCRdb ran MiXCR on the multiplex PCR reads. The repertoire consists of about 700,000 distinct CDR3 sequences, with 14% occurring once and the leading ten covering 10%.

Sample: blood. This receptor was obtained from a woman between 18 and 29 years old with Graves' hyperthyroidism. This chain connects TRBV10-1 to TRBJ1-5; D possibly corresponds to TRBD1 (6 bases). CDR3 in amino acids: CASSEAGDGQPQHF. CDR3 in DNA: TGCGCCAGCAGTGAAGCAGGGGACGGTCAGCCCCAGCATTTT.